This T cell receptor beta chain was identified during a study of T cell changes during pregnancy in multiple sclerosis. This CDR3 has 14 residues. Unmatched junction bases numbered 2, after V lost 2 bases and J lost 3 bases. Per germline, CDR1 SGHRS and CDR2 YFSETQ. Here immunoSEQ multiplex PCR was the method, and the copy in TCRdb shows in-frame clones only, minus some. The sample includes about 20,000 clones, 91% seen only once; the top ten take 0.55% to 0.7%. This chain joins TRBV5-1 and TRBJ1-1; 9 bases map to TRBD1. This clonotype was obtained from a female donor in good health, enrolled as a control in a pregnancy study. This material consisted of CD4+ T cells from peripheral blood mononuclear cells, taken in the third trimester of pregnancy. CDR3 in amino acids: CASSFRTGDTEAFF. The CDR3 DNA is TGCGCCAGCAGCTTTAGGACAGGGGACACTGAAGCTTTCTTT.